The clone carrying this TCR beta chain was seen more than once but under ten times. Its specificity is unknown. Profiled with immunoSEQ multiplex PCR; TCRdb holds only in-frame clones, not every one. Of 20,000 to 30,000 clones detected, approximately 80% appear once; the ten largest clones hold over 9%. This record comes from a study of vaccination effects on CD4 cells after COVID-19. Within the ViraFEST assay, antigen-specific CD4+ T cells underwent expansion with viral peptide pools prior to sequencing. Once cultured for 10 to 11 days, the cells underwent separation to obtain CD4+ T cells. Nucleocapsid antibodies were negative in the vaccine recipients, who had never had SARS-CoV-2 infection. Study-wide findings and caveats: Clones from infection and from vaccination both contracted markedly late after vaccination. Healthy vaccinees had only 1 of 255 vaccine-induced clones cross-react with common cold coronaviruses.

The germline V gene has CDR1 MNHNS and CDR2 SASEGT. The CDR3 totals 14 residues. The V and J ends lost 3 bases and 3 bases respectively, with 12 bases between them. The TCR originated in a human donor who received a COVID-19 vaccine. The sequenced sample was CD4+ T cells from PBMCs cultured with HCoV-NL63 spike peptides, obtained before COVID-19 vaccination. The V and J genes are TRBV6-1 and TRBJ2-7, with D hard to call. CDR3 nucleotide sequence: TGTGCCAGCAGTGACCTAACTCGGATCTACGAGCAGTACTTC. It translates to CASSDLTRIYEQYF.